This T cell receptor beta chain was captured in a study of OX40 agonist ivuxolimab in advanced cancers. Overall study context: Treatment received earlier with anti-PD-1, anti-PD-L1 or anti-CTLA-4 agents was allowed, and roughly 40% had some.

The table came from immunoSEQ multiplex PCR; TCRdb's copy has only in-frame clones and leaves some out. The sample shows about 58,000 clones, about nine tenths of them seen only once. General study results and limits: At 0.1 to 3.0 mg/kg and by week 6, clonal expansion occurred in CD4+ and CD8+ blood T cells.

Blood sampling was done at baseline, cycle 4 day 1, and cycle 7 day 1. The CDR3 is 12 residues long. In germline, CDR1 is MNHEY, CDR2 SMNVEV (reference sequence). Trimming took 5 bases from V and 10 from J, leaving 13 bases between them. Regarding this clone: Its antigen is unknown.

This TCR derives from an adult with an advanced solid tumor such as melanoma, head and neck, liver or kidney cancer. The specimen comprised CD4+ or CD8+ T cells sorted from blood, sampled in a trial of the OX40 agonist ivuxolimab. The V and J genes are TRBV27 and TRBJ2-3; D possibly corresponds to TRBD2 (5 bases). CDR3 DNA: TGTGCCAGCAGTGCGGACGGGATTGCGCAGTATTTT. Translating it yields CASSADGIAQYF.